The clone carrying this T cell receptor (beta chain) is medium-sized. Antigen specificity is unknown. This specimen belongs to a study of naive and memory T cell subsets. Study results and limitations: Potentially, T cell activation and differentiation skew this RNA-based measurement.

The CDR3 totals 16 residues. Germline V lookup: CDR1 SGHTA, CDR2 FQGNSA. Unmatched junction bases numbered 9, after V lost 3 bases and J lost 4 bases. For blood and skin samples, reverse transcription used TCR alpha and beta constant primers. Ligated cDNA underwent four rounds of PCR with nested alpha and beta constant region primers and SP2. TCRdb fed the 5' RACE reads into MiXCR, producing one record per CDR3 protein. The profile shows 20,000 to 25,000 distinct CDR3 sequences, 4% to 4.5% of them singletons. Whole-blood samples were roughly 2.7 ml of peripheral blood from healthy adult volunteers. A UMI-containing oligonucleotide was joined by 3' ligation to the TCR cDNA template. Cells were not sorted; total RNA input targeted about 1 to 1000 ng.

This receptor was identified in a male donor in good health. The chain links TRBV7-2 to TRBJ1-1; 9 nucleotides match TRBD1. CDR3 in DNA: TGTGCCAGCAGCTTTGACAGGGGGATTATCAGCACTGAAGCTTTCTTT. Translated, it gives CASSFDRGIISTEAFF.